These T cell receptor beta chains were read from a single sample in a study of Graves' ophthalmopathy and Graves' hyperthyroidism. In TCRdb, the multiplex PCR reads were re-called with MiXCR into one record per CDR3 protein. Of 500,000 to 600,000 distinct CDR3 sequences listed, approximately 35% are singletons. The source material was peripheral blood or thyroid tissue (not recorded which). The receptors stem from an adult man with Graves' hyperthyroidism. Each CDR3 is given with its conserved first and last residue. D genes are given only for firm matches. Clone size is given for some rows only: seen once, a few or many times, or a class if the clone is expanded.

clone size | J gene | V gene | D gene | CDR3 DNA | CDR3 protein
many | TRBJ2-7 | TRBV2 | TRBD2 | TGTGCCAGCAGTGATAGGATGGGACTAAGGAACGAGCAGTACTTC | CASSDRMGLRNEQYF
once | TRBJ1-1 | TRBV10-1 | TRBD1 | TGTGCCAGCAGTCGACAGGGGGGGGACTCTGAAGCTTTCTTT | CASSRQGGDSEAFF
many | TRBJ1-2 | TRBV15 | NA | TGTGCCACCAGCGGAACTGGAGCCTACTATGGCTACACCTTC | CATSGTGAYYGYTF
NA | TRBJ2-2 | TRBV4-1 | TRBD1 | TGTGCCAGCAGCCCTAACCCAGACAGGGTAGCCTCCGGGGAGCTGTTTTTT | CASSPNPDRVASGELFF
NA | TRBJ2-5 | TRBV7-8 | TRBD2 | TGTGCCAGCAGCTTTAGCGGGGGGACTGTGAACTTC | CASSFSGGTVNF
NA | TRBJ1-1 | TRBV19 | NA | TGTGCCAGTACCAAAAACACGCCCTCTGAAGCTTTCTTT | CASTKNTPSEAFF
many | TRBJ2-2 | TRBV5-1 | NA | TGCGCCAGCAGCTTGTACAACGCGAACACCGGGGAGCTGTTTTTT | CASSLYNANTGELFF
many | TRBJ2-7 | TRBV28 | NA | TGTGCCAGCAGCTTGTCGGGACCCTACGAGCAGTACTTC | CASSLSGPYEQYF
few | TRBJ2-7 | TRBV20-1 | NA | TGCAGTGGGGCAGGGGCTTGGGTTGACGAGCAGTACTTC | CSGAGAWVDEQYF
many | TRBJ1-5 | TRBV12-3/TRBV12-4 | NA | TGTGCCAGCAGTTTCCTCCCCCGGCCAGGGAGCAATCAGCCCCAGCATTTT | CASSFLPRPGSNQPQHF
once | TRBJ2-7 | TRBV7-9 | NA | TGTGCCAGCAGCTTCAGGAGGGACTACGAGCAGTACTTC | CASSFRRDYEQYF
few | TRBJ1-3 | TRBV12-3/TRBV12-4 | NA | TGTGCCAGCAGTTTAGCCGGACTGGTTTCTGGAAACACCATATATTTT | CASSLAGLVSGNTIYF
NA | TRBJ1-2 | TRBV3-1 | NA | TGTGCCAGCAGCCGGGGGAGGGAGTATGGCTACACCTTC | CASSRGREYGYTF
NA | TRBJ2-7 | TRBV9 | TRBD2 | TGTGCCAGCAACCCCGCCGGGACTAGCCCCTACGAGCAGTACTTC | CASNPAGTSPYEQYF
NA | TRBJ2-7 | TRBV5-1 | NA | TGCGCCAGCAGCTTGGATGGGGCGGTGGACGAGCAGTACTTC | CASSLDGAVDEQYF
many | TRBJ1-3 | TRBV7-9 | NA | TGTGCCAGCAGCTTAGGCCCGGCCCCTGGAAACACCATATATTTT | CASSLGPAPGNTIYF
NA | TRBJ1-2 | TRBV7-2 | NA | TGTGCCAGCAGCTTGATGAAGGGGACCTCAGGGGACTACACCTTC | CASSLMKGTSGDYTF
many | TRBJ1-5 | TRBV2 | TRBD1 | TGTGCCAGCAGATCCGGGACAGGGGTAGTCCCCCAGCATTTT | CASRSGTGVVPQHF
many | TRBJ2-2 | TRBV25-1 | NA | TGTGCCAGCAGTGATACCGGGGGAGGCACCGGGGAGCTGTTTTTT | CASSDTGGGTGELFF
NA | TRBJ2-7 | TRBV2 | TRBD2 | TGTGCCAGCAGGGTAGCGGGAGCTTATCCCTACGAGCAGTACTTC | CASRVAGAYPYEQYF
NA | TRBJ2-7 | TRBV19 | TRBD1 | TGTGCCAGTTCCCCAGGGGGTCCCTACGAGCGGTACTTC | CASSPGGPYERYF
NA | TRBJ1-5 | TRBV5-8 | NA | TGTGCCAGCAGCTTAAGAGGAAGGGAACAGCCCCAGCATTTT | CASSLRGREQPQHF
NA | TRBJ2-1 | TRBV9 | TRBD2 | TGTGCCAGCAGCGCACGTCTAGCGGGGGCCTACAATGAGCAGTTCTTC | CASSARLAGAYNEQFF
NA | TRBJ2-2 | TRBV25-1 | TRBD2 | TGTGCCTCCAACCCTAGCGGGACGAACACCGGGGAGCTGTTTTTT | CASNPSGTNTGELFF
many | TRBJ1-2 | TRBV29-1 | NA | TGCAGCGTTGAAGGGGGAGACAGCCGAAACTATGGCTACACCTTC | CSVEGGDSRNYGYTF
NA | TRBJ2-2 | TRBV20-1 | NA | TGCAGTGCTCGACCATTACAGGGCGCCGGGGGGCTGTTTTTT | CSARPLQGAGGLFF
few | TRBJ1-6 | TRBV7-2 | NA | TGTGCCAGCAGCGAAAGAGGCAGGAATTCACCCCTCCACTTT | CASSERGRNSPLHF
NA | TRBJ2-5 | TRBV5-6 | NA | TGTGCCAGCAGATTCCGACAGAGGGCTTTGGAGACCCAGTACTTC | CASRFRQRALETQYF
many | TRBJ2-7 | TRBV12-3/TRBV12-4 | NA | TGTGCCAGCAGTTTTAGCAAGAGGGACGAGCAGTACTTC | CASSFSKRDEQYF
NA | TRBJ1-5 | TRBV7-9 | TRBD1 | TGTGCCAGCAGCATAGGTACCGGGACAGGGGGCGATCAGCCCCAGCATTTT | CASSIGTGTGGDQPQHF
many | TRBJ1-2 | TRBV16 | NA | TGTGCCAGCAGCCAATCGGGTTCAGAAAACTATGGCTACACCTTC | CASSQSGSENYGYTF
many | TRBJ2-5 | TRBV6-5 | NA | TGTGCCACTAGGGCTTCCGGGGGCGAGACCCAGTACTTC | CATRASGGETQYF
many | TRBJ1-1 | TRBV7-2 | TRBD1 | TGTGCCAGCAGCCCAGGGACAGGGCAAACTGAAGCTTTCTTT | CASSPGTGQTEAFF
many | TRBJ2-2 | TRBV12-3/TRBV12-4 | NA | TGTGCCAGCAGTTTAGTCAGGAACACCGGGGAGCTGTTTTTT | CASSLVRNTGELFF
NA | TRBJ2-5 | TRBV5-1 | TRBD1 | TGCGCCAGCACCCTTGACAGGGGTGGTCAGACCCAGTACTTC | CASTLDRGGQTQYF
NA | TRBJ1-1 | TRBV20-1 | TRBD1 | TGCAGTCCAGGGGGGGTGAACACTGAAGCTTTCTTT | CSPGGVNTEAFF
many | TRBJ2-7 | TRBV20-1 | TRBD2 | TGCAGTGCTCACAGCTTGCGGGAGGGCCCGTACGAGCAGTACTTC | CSAHSLREGPYEQYF
many | TRBJ2-7 | TRBV5-1 | NA | TGCGCCAGCAGCTTGGGCAGCGGCAGGACGGGCGAGCAGTACTTC | CASSLGSGRTGEQYF
few | TRBJ1-5 | TRBV6-6 | NA | TGTGCCAGCAGTTACGGCAGGTCAGAAAGAAACCAGCCCCAGCATTTT | CASSYGRSERNQPQHF
few | TRBJ2-2 | TRBV19 | NA | TGTGCCAGTAGTATTGGCATTAACACCGGGGAGCTGTTTTTT | CASSIGINTGELFF
NA | TRBJ1-5 | TRBV19 | NA | TGTGCCAGCTGTCTAATACAGGGAAATCAGCCCCAGCATTTT | CASCLIQGNQPQHF
NA | TRBJ2-1 | TRBV20-1 | NA | TGCAGTGCTTACACTCCAGGGCTCTCCTACAATGAGCAGTTCTTC | CSAYTPGLSYNEQFF